The rows below give T cell receptor beta chains drawn from one sample of a study of vaccination and CD4 T cells after COVID-19. Their recognized antigens are unknown. In TCRdb, the PCR reads were re-called with MiXCR into one record per CDR3 protein. This table holds about 17,000 distinct CDR3 sequences, roughly 31% found once. Sequencing was done on a sample of cultured CD4+ T cells from blood. All receptors derive from a human donor with COVID-19. Each CDR3 is given without its conserved first and last residue.

>TRBV7-8
ASSTRLDRGVPF
>TRBV20-1
SVPARGMNTEAF
>TRBV24-1
ATSDAIGLYQETQY
>TRBV5-8
ASSLNSGVPQETQY
>TRBV15
ATQGQLNQPQH
>TRBV11-2
ASSSNLQGSGQPQH
>TRBV7-2
ASNVFGGGDTQY
>TRBV7-2
ASSATQGWVDAF
>TRBV2
ASGSGGAGGYT
>TRBV4-3
ASSQDQDNYGYT
>TRBV6-1
ASSPIRDRLGEQY
>TRBV12-3/TRBV12-4
ASSLFGGETQY
>TRBV10-3
AIKSATNEKLF
>TRBV11-3
ATRDQVGQATGDSYGYT
>TRBV20-1
SAIGRSTDTQY
>TRBV20-1
SARDARVFYEQY
>TRBV6-5
ASSYSGQGSYEQY
>TRBV5-6
ASSGGDAENIQY
>TRBV6-1
ASSPDWGSGELF
>TRBV4-3
ASSQRQVPNTEAF
>TRBV28
ASRGGYYEQY
>TRBV29-1
SVDHYGYT
>TRBV7-2
ASSLAPGNTEAF
>TRBV20-1
SARQGQGPPNYGYT
>TRBV7-8
ASSSRQVFETQY
>TRBV27
ASSLAGGDNEKLF
>TRBV27
ASSSQGSGNTIY
>TRBV12-3/TRBV12-4
ASTDRDRGSEAF
>TRBV28
ASSETRQRGGGPLH
>TRBV12-2
ASRLRSSGELF
>TRBV4-2
ASSQEGVQHNQPQH
>TRBV18
ASSPPNGAGEQY
>TRBV4-3
ASSPKTITDTQY
>TRBV20-1
SARLGQVVANTEAF
>TRBV28
ATAGPSGTTDTQY
>TRBV18
ASSPGLGETQY
>TRBV7-6
ASGTKGFNEGWGEQY
>TRBV2
ASMNTGELF
>TRBV10-3
AISLGGQGTYEQY
>TRBV11-2
ASSPRAGTGGTGELF
>TRBV5-6
ASSLRGFGELF
>TRBV7-2
ASSEGTGRNQPQH
>TRBV5-4
ASSLAYGNSPLH
>TRBV9
ASSGTGGISYGYT
>TRBV7-2
VSSPGSDRRAF
>TRBV2
ASSVGGGGSNQPQH
>TRBV30
AWAGPGANVLT
>TRBV7-6
ASSRGLADSYNEQF
>TRBV20-1
SARLGQDVNT
>TRBV29-1
SVEPGGNGYT
>TRBV20-1
SASEGREQY
>TRBV19
ASSIGRQGIGEKLF
>TRBV7-2
ASRPTFATNEKLF
>TRBV11-2
ASSWDGGSNQPQH
>TRBV20-1
SAASDRGDTQY